This TCR beta chain was profiled in a study of T cell responses to AZD1222 COVID-19 vaccine. Points from the study as a whole: Donors were mostly white British, more females; clonal diversity possibly underestimated. Regions left unmutated in variants are reportedly the target of nearly half of spike-specific TCRs. Vaccine-associated CD4 TCRs ranged over spike, dominating at 160-218 and 743-854. Just 5 or 6 AZD1222 recipients tested seropositive at baseline.

Comment on this clone: What it binds is not known.

The germline gives CDR1 MDHEN, CDR2 SYDVKM. Trimming removed 6 bases at V and 6 bases at J, with 17 bases between. The CDR3 is made up of 14 amino acids. Data came from immunoSEQ multiplex PCR; TCRdb stores just in-frame clones and leaves some out. The sample has just over 150,000 clones, 85% to 90% seen once. The chain has TRBV28 and TRBJ1-1; D is perhaps TRBD1 (5 bases). This receptor was obtained from an adult who received the AZD1222 COVID-19 vaccine. The source material was peripheral blood, sampled 28 days after the second AZD1222 dose. The DNA for the CDR3 is TGTGCCAGCAGCCCCCTCAGGGATCTCGCTGAAGCTTTCTTT. It specifies CASSPLRDLAEAFF.